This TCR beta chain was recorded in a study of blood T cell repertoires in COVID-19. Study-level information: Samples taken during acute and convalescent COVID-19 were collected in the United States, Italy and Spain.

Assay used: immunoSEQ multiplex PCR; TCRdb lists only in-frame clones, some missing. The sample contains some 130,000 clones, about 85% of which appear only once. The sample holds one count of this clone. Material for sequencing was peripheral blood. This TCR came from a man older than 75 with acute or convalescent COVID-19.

The CDR3 is CASSSTGGSPGGAFF. The CDR3, as DNA: TGCGCCAGCAGCTCGACGGGGGGCTCACCTGGGGGAGCTTTCTTT. The rearrangement uses TRBV5-1 and TRBJ1-1; D is perhaps TRBD1 (6 bases). Trimming pared 3 bases from V and 10 bases from J, leaving 22 bases between. The CDR3 has 15 residues. Germline CDR1 reads SGHRS; CDR2 reads YFSETQ.